This T cell receptor (beta chain) was documented in a study of blood T cell repertoires in COVID-19. Using immunoSEQ multiplex PCR, the repertoire was profiled, and TCRdb retains in-frame clones only, with some absent. The sample lists roughly 210,000 clones; 87% were seen once. The CDR3 runs 15 residues. The germline V gene has CDR1 MGHDK and CDR2 SYGVNS. V was shortened by 6 bases and J by 2 bases, with 16 bases between the two germline ends. This sequence was found in a man aged 25 to 40 in a cohort exposed to, infected with or recovered from COVID-19 (not recorded which). Sequenced material: PBMCs or T cells enriched from blood (not recorded which). The chain joins TRBV25-1 to TRBJ2-5; perhaps TRBD2 as D (5 bases). The CDR3 reads CASRRSGAAQETQYF. The CDR3 DNA follows: TGTGCCAGCAGGAGGAGTGGAGCGGCACAAGAGACCCAGTACTTC.